The subject of this entry is one TCR beta chain. Its matching antigen is unknown. This sample stems from a study of memory CD4+ T cells and cytomegalovirus serostatus. Study-wide points: CD4+ memory repertoires contained about 40% of the roughly 150 reported CMV TCRbeta sequences.

Profiled with immunoSEQ multiplex PCR; TCRdb holds only in-frame clones, not every one. Among some 87,000 clones listed, 75% to 90% were seen once. The sort gate was single viable CD3+CD4+CD8-CD45RO+ cells for memory CD4+ T cells. Total CD4+ T cells were enriched by CD4 positive selection. Germline V gene sequence: CDR1 LNHDA, CDR2 SQIVND (reference sequence). CDR3 length equals 13 residues. After removal of 2 bases from V and 6 bases from J, the junction contained 3 bases not matched to a gene. This chain uses TRBV19 with TRBJ1-2, with TRBD1 identical over 7 bases. The clonotype was recovered from an adult in good health and CMV-seropositive. Material: memory CD4+ T cells from blood. CDR3 coding DNA: TGTGCCAGTAGTATACGACAGGGCCATGGCTACACCTTC. It specifies CASSIRQGHGYTF. The full variable domain, its missing parts supplied by reference TRBV19 and TRBJ1-2, is DGGITQSPKYLFRKEGQNVTLSCEQNLNHDAMYWYRQDPGQGLRLIYYSQIVNDFQKGDIAEGYSVSREKKESFPLTVTSAQKNPTAFYLCASSIRQGHGYTFGSGTRLTVV.